These 5 T cell receptor beta chains share one sample of origin, sequenced in a study of graft-versus-host responses after intestinal transplantation. Sequenced by immunoSEQ multiplex PCR; TCRdb stores in-frame clones only, minus some. The table lists approximately 74,000 clones, 92% of them singletons. Source: PBMCs, taken 98 days after intestinal transplantation. All receptors derive from a human patient who received an intestinal transplant, so some T cells may come from the graft donor.

V and J are TRBV6-5 and TRBJ1-2; 10 bases map to TRBD1. Germline V gene sequence: CDR1 MNHEY, CDR2 SVGAGI. This CDR3 region has 14 residues. After removal of 3 bases from V and 6 bases from J, the junction contained 4 bases not matched to a gene. CDR3 sequence (DNA): TGTGCCAGCAGTTATCGGACAGGGGGGGATGGCTACACCTTC. Its translation is CASSYRTGGDGYTF.

The rearrangement links TRBV30 to TRBJ2-3; D not resolved. This CDR3 region has 11 residues. The germline V gene encodes CDR1 GTSNPN and CDR2 SVGIG (reference sequence). V was clipped by 5 bases and J by 2 bases, with 5 bases between them. The CDR3 region has the DNA TGTGCCTGGGGGCTCACAGATACGCAGTATTTT. Residues: CAWGLTDTQYF. The full variable domain, with the rest looked up from reference TRBV30 and TRBJ2-3, is SQTIHQWPATLVQPVGSPLSLECTVEGTSNPNLYWYRQAAGRGLQLLFYSVGIGQISSEVPQNLSASRPQDRQFILSSKKLLLSDSGFYLCAWGLTDTQYFGPGTRLTVL.

The V call is TRBV12-5, the J call TRBJ1-1; the D gene is possibly TRBD1 (5 bases). Germline loops: CDR1 LGHNT, CDR2 FRNRAP. CDR3 size: 14 residues. Trimming cost V 5 bases and J 8 bases, with 18 bases left between them. The CDR3 DNA sequence: TGTGCTAGTGGTCACCCCCTCGGGGCCCGGGAAGCTTTCTTT. Residues: CASGHPLGAREAFF. The full variable domain, with the rest looked up from reference TRBV12-5 and TRBJ1-1, is DARVTQTPRHKVTEMGQEVTMRCQPILGHNTVFWYRQTMMQGLELLAYFRNRAPLDDSGMPKDRFSAEMPDATLATLKIQPSEPRDSAVYFCASGHPLGAREAFFGQGTRLTVV.

The V gene is TRBV15, the J gene TRBJ2-5, with D possibly matching TRBD1 (6 bases). Trimming left V 4 bases short and J 0 bases short, with 12 bases between. CDR3 length: 15 residues. CDR1 LNHNV and CDR2 YYDKDF come from the germline V gene (reference sequence). The CDR3 here is CATSIPRGYQETQYF. DNA of the CDR3: TGTGCCACCAGCATCCCGAGGGGGTACCAAGAGACCCAGTACTTC. The complete variable domain, with remaining parts taken from reference TRBV15 and TRBJ2-5, reads DAMVIQNPRYQVTQFGKPVTLSCSQTLNHNVMYWYQQKSSQAPKLLFHYYDKDFNNEADTPDNFQSRRPNTSFCFLDIRSPGLGDTAMYLCATSIPRGYQETQYFGPGTRLLVL.

The rearrangement joins TRBV5-4 to TRBJ2-7; weak D call: TRBD2 (6 bases). This CDR3 spans 15 amino acids. V gave up 1 base and J gave up 2 bases, with 13 bases separating them. Germline CDR1 reads SGHNT; CDR2 reads YYREEE (reference sequence). Written as DNA, the CDR3 is TGTGCCAGCAGCTTGTGGGGTAGCGGCCCCTACGAGCAGTACTTC. Protein sequence: CASSLWGSGPYEQYF.